This T cell receptor beta chain comes out of a study of vaccination and CD4 T cells after COVID-19. Study as a whole: Six male and four female convalescents took part, two of them Hispanic. Overlapping spike peptides of SARS-CoV-2, HCoV-NL63, HCoV-OC43 and HCoV-229E were used, and cells were stimulated with them.

As for treatment: approximately 11-day PBMC culture with coronavirus spike peptide pools or control peptides (ViraFEST assay). Gathering of the CD4+ T cells, from the unexposed donor, took place before the COVID-19 pandemic (2011-2018). Cells permitting, SARS-CoV-2 S/N and four cold-coronavirus spikes were tested on unexposed-donor CD4+ T cells. Worth noting for this clonotype: What it recognizes is unknown.

Oncomine TCR Beta short-read sequencing was applied to DNA from cultured CD4+ T cells. CD4+ T cells were cultured, and genomic DNA was extracted from them. TCRdb fed the PCR reads into MiXCR, producing one record per CDR3 protein. Among under 8,500 distinct CDR3 sequences listed, about two fifths were seen once. The sample taken for sequencing was CD4+ T cells from blood, cultured in vitro. This TCR came from a human donor in good health.

CDR3 amino acids: CSVGGRVHPDTQYF. CDR3 bases: TGCAGCGTTGGTGGTAGGGTTCACCCAGATACGCAGTATTTT. The chain recombines TRBV29-1 with TRBJ2-3; unclear D gene. V lost 4 bases, J lost 4 bases, and 15 bases lay in between. CDR1 is SQVTM, CDR2 ANQGSEA, per germline. The CDR3 is 14 residues long.